The 30 T cell receptor beta chains in this list originate from one sample, sequenced in a study of blood T cell repertoires in COVID-19. The method was immunoSEQ multiplex PCR; TCRdb's version includes in-frame clones alone and lacks a portion of them. Here the sample spans more than 55,000 clones, roughly 85% being singletons. Sequenced: peripheral blood. These receptors were taken from a woman at least 80 years old with acute or convalescent COVID-19.

The chain couples TRBV4-2 to TRBJ2-7; no reliable D call. The CDR3 loop spans 11 amino acids. Germline CDR1 is LGHNA and CDR2 is YNFKEQ. Trimming removed 0 bases from V and 7 bases from J, with 4 bases in between. CDR3 sequence (DNA): TGTGCCAGCAGCCAAGATCGGGAGCAGTACTTC. Amino acid sequence: CASSQDREQYF.

The sample holds one count of this clone. The chain carries TRBV2 and TRBJ1-5; a possible D gene is TRBD1 (5 bases). Germline values: CDR1 SNHLY, CDR2 FYNNEI. Trimming pared 7 bases from V and 6 bases from J, leaving 10 bases between. The CDR3 runs 12 residues. The CDR3 bases are TGTGCCAGCACCGGGGGAGGTCAGCCCCAGCATTTT. Translating gives CASTGGGQPQHF.

The J gene is TRBJ1-1, the V gene TRBV19; D gene uncertain. The V gene's germline CDR1 is LNHDA and CDR2 SQIVND (reference sequence). V lost 3 bases and J 1 base, leaving 9 bases between the germline ends. CDR3 length equals 14 residues. CDR3: CASSIRSSNTEAFF. The CDR3, as DNA: TGTGCCAGTAGTATCAGGTCCTCGAACACTGAAGCTTTCTTT.

This clone was seen a single time. The chain combines TRBV6-6 with TRBJ1-5; D is uncertain. V was cut by 5 bases and J by 0 bases, with 17 bases left in between. CDR1 is MNHNY and CDR2 is SVGAGI in the germline V gene (reference sequence). The CDR3 totals 17 residues. This CDR3 reads CASSPRQELYSNQPQHF. The CDR3 DNA reads as TGTGCCAGCAGTCCTCGACAAGAACTCTATAGCAATCAGCCCCAGCATTTT.

Only one count was recorded for this clone. This chain uses TRBV15 with TRBJ1-6; 10 bases line up with TRBD1. The CDR3 spans 14 residues. Trimming at V came to 5 bases and at J to 9 bases, leaving 4 bases not matched to a gene. Per germline, CDR1 LNHNV and CDR2 YYDKDF (reference sequence). CDR3 DNA sequence: TGTGCCACCAGCCCGGACAGGGGGGGTTCACCCCTCCACTTT. Protein product: CATSPDRGGSPLHF.

V and J are TRBV5-1 and TRBJ2-6, with TRBD1 matching 10 bases. The CDR3 contains 17 residues. Looked up from germline, CDR1 is SGHRS and CDR2 is YFSETQ. After removal of 5 bases from V and 0 bases from J, the junction contained 5 bases not matched to a gene. CDR3 protein: CASRTGTGASGANVLTF. The CDR3 coding sequence is TGCGCCAGCAGAACCGGGACAGGGGCCTCTGGGGCCAACGTCCTGACTTTC.

V is TRBV9 and J is TRBJ2-7, with 7 bases aligning to TRBD2. The CDR3 sequence is 14 residues long. Germline V gene sequence: CDR1 SGDLS, CDR2 YYNGEE. J lost 4 bases, V lost 2 bases, and 6 bases had no gene match. CDR3 protein: CASSVREIGYEQYF. The CDR3 region has the DNA TGTGCCAGCAGCGTGCGGGAGATTGGGTACGAGCAGTACTTC.

V gene TRBV28 combines with J gene TRBJ1-1; a possible D gene is TRBD1 (6 bases). Germline CDR1 is MDHEN and CDR2 is SYDVKM. The CDR3 is 15 residues long. Trimming cost V 6 bases and J 1 base, with 15 bases left between them. CDR3 DNA sequence: TGTGCCAGCAGCCTCCTCGGACAGACGAACACTGAAGCTTTCTTT. Its translation is CASSLLGQTNTEAFF.

The chain links TRBV11-2 to TRBJ2-1; the match to TRBD1 covers 9 bases. The CDR3 contains 18 residues. V lost 5 bases and J lost 4; bases outside the gene matches: 15. CDR1 and CDR2 from the germline V gene are SGHAT and FQNNGV. The CDR3 protein is CASSRRIKQGASYNEQFF. The CDR3 DNA reads as TGTGCCAGCAGCCGCAGAATTAAACAGGGGGCTTCGTACAATGAGCAGTTCTTC.

This clone was observed once. The V and J genes are TRBV6-5 and TRBJ2-7; unclear D gene. The CDR3 spans 15 residues. V was shortened by 6 bases and J by 0 bases, with 15 bases between the two germline ends. Germline V CDR1 and CDR2: MNHEY, SVGAGI. The CDR3 DNA is TGTGCCAGCAGCTCCCCTGCGTATGGCTCCTACGAGCAGTACTTC. Translation: CASSSPAYGSYEQYF.

The chain joins TRBV19 to TRBJ1-2, with D perhaps matching TRBD1 (5 bases). Germline V gene lookup returns CDR1 LNHDA and CDR2 SQIVND (reference sequence). Trimming left V 0 bases short and J 4 bases short, with 12 bases between. This CDR3 contains 15 residues. DNA for the CDR3: TGTGCCAGTAGTATAGAGGAGGGGCCGTCCTATGGCTACACCTTC. As protein: CASSIEEGPSYGYTF.

This clone came up once. The chain combines TRBV7-2 with TRBJ2-5, with 7 bases that match TRBD1. J was trimmed by 0 bases and V by 5 bases; bases with no gene match: 3. CDR3 size: 14 residues. CDR1 SGHTA and CDR2 FQGNSA come from the germline V gene. CDR3 coding DNA: TGTGCCAGCAGCGTTGGGACAGACCAAGAGACCCAGTACTTC. Residues: CASSVGTDQETQYF. Using reference TRBV7-2 and TRBJ2-5 for the parts outside the CDR3, the full variable domain is GAGVSQSPSNKVTEKGKDVELRCDPISGHTALYWYRQSLGQGLEFLIYFQGNSAPDKSGLPSDRFSAERTGGSVSTLTIQRTQQEDSAVYLCASSVGTDQETQYFGPGTRLLVL.

V gene TRBV9 combines with J gene TRBJ1-2; TRBD1 matches 10 bases. The CDR3 has 16 amino acids. The J segment lost 3 bases and the V segment lost 3 bases, leaving 8 bases of the junction unmatched. Germline-derived CDR1 and CDR2 are SGDLS and YYNGEE. CDR3 DNA sequence: TGTGCCAGCAGCGAAAGGACAGGGGGGTTAGACTATGGCTACACCTTC. It specifies CASSERTGGLDYGYTF.

The DNA for the CDR3 is TGTGCCAGCAGCCCGGGTCTTAATGAGCAGTTCTTC. Its translation: CASSPGLNEQFF. This chain connects TRBV7-9 to TRBJ2-1; D is unresolved. Germline V gene data show CDR1 as SEHNR and CDR2 as FQNEAQ (reference sequence). This CDR3 is built from 12 residues. V was clipped by 5 bases and J by 7 bases, with 9 bases between them.

V and J are TRBV5-1 and TRBJ2-3, with TRBD1 matching 7 bases. V gave up 4 bases and J gave up 3 bases; unmatched junction bases: 8. Germline CDR1 and CDR2: SGHRS and YFSETQ. The CDR3 length is 15 residues. In DNA form, the CDR3 reads TGCGCCAGCAGCGAGGGGGCGAGGTGGACAGATACGCAGTATTTT. Translated, it gives CASSEGARWTDTQYF.

This clone was found once. The chain carries TRBV7-2 and TRBJ1-4, with TRBD1 matching 8 bases. The CDR3 consists of 15 residues. V shed 5 bases, J shed 3 bases, and the junction held 5 bases outside the gene matches. Germline-derived CDR1 and CDR2 are SGHTA and FQGNSA. Here the CDR3 reads CASSPRTGSNEKLFF. CDR3 DNA sequence: TGTGCCAGCAGCCCAAGGACAGGGTCTAATGAAAAACTGTTTTTT.

The CDR3 nucleotides are TGCAGCTCTAACAGGGGAGACGAGCAGTACTTC. Its protein is CSSNRGDEQYF. The chain recombines TRBV29-1 with TRBJ2-7; TRBD1 matches 7 bases. This CDR3 is built from 11 residues. Germline CDR1 is SQVTM and CDR2 is ANQGSEA. V shed 8 bases, J shed 5 bases, and the junction held 6 bases outside the gene matches.

This chain links TRBV3-1 (or the pseudogene TRBV3-2) with TRBJ1-1; 10 bases match TRBD1. J gave up 5 bases and V 3 bases, and 3 bases lay outside the gene matches. This CDR3 is built from 14 residues. Germline CDR1 reads LGHDT; CDR2 reads YNNKEL (reference sequence). The CDR3 sequence is CASSQGQGITEAFF. CDR3 nucleotide sequence: TGTGCCAGCAGCCAGGGACAGGGGATAACTGAAGCTTTCTTT.

The chain joins TRBV5-8 to TRBJ2-2, with TRBD1 as a possible D gene (6 bases). Trimming stripped 2 bases from V and 0 bases from J, with 11 bases between. CDR1 and CDR2 (germline): SGHTS, YDEGEE. This CDR3 has 16 residues. The CDR3 DNA follows: TGTGCCAGCAGCTTAATAAGGGACACGAACACCGGGGAGCTGTTTTTT. Translated: CASSLIRDTNTGELFF.

The chain recombines TRBV28 with TRBJ2-7; 8 nucleotides agree with TRBD1. The CDR3 loop spans 15 amino acids. The V segment lost 2 bases and the J segment 3 bases; nucleotides outside the gene matches: 6. Germline V gene sequence: CDR1 MDHEN, CDR2 SYDVKM. CDR3 sequence reads: CASSLGRTGIYEQYF. CDR3 bases: TGTGCCAGCAGTTTAGGTCGGACAGGGATCTACGAGCAGTACTTC.

The chain joins TRBV10-3 to TRBJ2-1; D is perhaps TRBD1 (6 bases). Germline lookup yields CDR1 ENHRY and CDR2 SYGVKD. There are 16 residues in the CDR3. V lost 0 bases and J 6 bases, leaving 15 bases between the germline ends. DNA for the CDR3: TGTGCCATCAGTGAGTCGGGGGCAGTATCGAGCAATGAGCAGTTCTTC. Translating it yields CAISESGAVSSNEQFF.

The V call is TRBV15, the J call TRBJ1-6; D unresolved. Germline V gene sequence: CDR1 LNHNV, CDR2 YYDKDF (reference sequence). CDR3 length: 15 amino acids. V shed 5 bases and J shed 6 bases, with 14 bases lying between them. The CDR3 here is CATSPALGPNSPLHF. In DNA form, the CDR3 reads TGTGCCACCAGCCCTGCGTTGGGCCCTAATTCACCCCTCCACTTT.

V is TRBV7-3 and J is TRBJ2-5; D perhaps matches TRBD2 (6 bases). CDR3 length: 13 residues. Between the trimmed V and J ends, which lost 5 bases and 9 bases, there was a span of 16 bases. CDR1 and CDR2 from the germline V gene are SGHTA and FQGTGA. The CDR3 DNA reads TGTGCCAGCAGCCCGGGACTGATGGGGGCCCAGTACTTC. Translated, it gives CASSPGLMGAQYF.

The chain is built from TRBV10-3 and TRBJ2-1, with a weak D call TRBD1 (6 bases). This CDR3 spans 15 amino acids. Trimming took off 4 bases at V and 6 bases at J, with 16 bases between the two ends. Germline V gives CDR1 ENHRY, CDR2 SYGVKD. The CDR3: CAISARGHLGNEQFF. In nucleotides, the CDR3 is TGTGCCATCAGTGCTCGGGGACACCTCGGCAATGAGCAGTTCTTC.

This rearrangement joins TRBV2 to TRBJ1-5; D is perhaps TRBD1 (6 bases). V was pared by 6 bases and J by 5 bases, with 17 bases between. Per the germline V gene, CDR1 is SNHLY and CDR2 is FYNNEI. This CDR3 is built from 15 residues. Here the CDR3 DNA reads TGTGCCAGCAGCCCGAGGCAGGGGAAGGATCAGCCCCAGCATTTT. Amino acids: CASSPRQGKDQPQHF.

The V gene is TRBV5-1, the J gene TRBJ2-7; TRBD2 matches at 8 bases. Per the germline V gene, CDR1 is SGHRS and CDR2 is YFSETQ. This CDR3 is built from 14 residues. J lost 7 bases, V lost 3 bases, and 9 bases had no gene match. CDR3 loop: CASSSTGGDLEQYF. CDR3 DNA: TGCGCCAGCAGCTCAACGGGAGGGGATCTGGAGCAGTACTTC.

The chain combines TRBV5-1 with TRBJ2-7; possibly TRBD1 for D (6 bases). Between the trimmed V and J ends, which lost 1 base and 2 bases, there was a span of 10 bases. There are 14 residues in the CDR3. Per the germline V gene, CDR1 is SGHRS and CDR2 is YFSETQ. DNA for the CDR3: TGCGCCAGCAGCTTGAGTGGGGGCGCCTACGAGCAGTACTTC. Its protein is CASSLSGGAYEQYF.

This chain uses TRBV4-2 with TRBJ2-7; 9 nucleotides agree with TRBD2. Germline trimming cut 3 bases from V and 6 bases from J; bases unmatched to any gene: 12. Looked up from germline, CDR1 is LGHNA and CDR2 is YNFKEQ. The CDR3 has 16 residues. CDR3 coding DNA: TGTGCCAGCAGCCAGTACGGGCGCGCGGGAGGGCTCGAGCAGTACTTC. It is translated as CASSQYGRAGGLEQYF.

This clone was detected a few times. The chain employs TRBV9 and TRBJ2-7, with a possible D match to TRBD2 (6 bases). Germline loops: CDR1 SGDLS, CDR2 YYNGEE. V was trimmed by 3 bases and J by 2 bases, leaving 15 bases between them. CDR3 length equals 15 residues. The CDR3 coding sequence is TGTGCCAGCAGCGCTGGGGACTTGAGAACCTACGAGCAGTACTTC. Amino acid sequence: CASSAGDLRTYEQYF.

This clone was observed a single time. J is TRBJ2-1 and V is TRBV5-1; possibly TRBD1 for D (6 bases). The CDR3 consists of 13 residues. Germline assignment: CDR1 SGHRS and CDR2 YFSETQ. V dropped 0 bases and J dropped 9 bases, with 10 bases sitting between them. The CDR3 DNA reads TGCGCCAGCAGCTTGGAGGGGGTGGCTGAGCAGTTCTTC. Protein: CASSLEGVAEQFF.